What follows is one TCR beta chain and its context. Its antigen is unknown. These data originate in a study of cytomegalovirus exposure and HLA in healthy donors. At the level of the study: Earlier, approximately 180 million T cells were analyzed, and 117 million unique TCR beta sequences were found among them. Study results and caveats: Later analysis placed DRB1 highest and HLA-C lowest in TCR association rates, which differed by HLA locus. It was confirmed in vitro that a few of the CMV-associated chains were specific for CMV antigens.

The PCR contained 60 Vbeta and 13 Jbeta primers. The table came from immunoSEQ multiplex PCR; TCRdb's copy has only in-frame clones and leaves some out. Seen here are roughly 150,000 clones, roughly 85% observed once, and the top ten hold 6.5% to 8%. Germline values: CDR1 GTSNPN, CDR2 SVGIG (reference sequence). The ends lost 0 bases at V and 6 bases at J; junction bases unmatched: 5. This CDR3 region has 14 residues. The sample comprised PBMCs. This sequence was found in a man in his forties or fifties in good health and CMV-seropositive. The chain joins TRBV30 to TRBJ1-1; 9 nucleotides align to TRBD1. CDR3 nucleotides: TGTGCCTGGAGTGTACAGGGGGCGCGCGCTGAAGCTTTCTTT. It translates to CAWSVQGARAEAFF.